This TCR beta chain was captured in a study of PD-L1 blockade in urothelial cancer (dated by TCRdb to 2017 to 2019). Study-level background: Every patient began therapy at some point between 2013 and 2015 and was given atezolizumab 1,200 mg intravenously every 3 weeks. An ECOG performance status of 0 or 1 was recorded for the patients, and 0 to 3 prior chemotherapy regimens had been received by the patients. Blood samples were analyzed 3 weeks after the start of treatment (second dose) and 6 weeks after the start of treatment. In the same patients, pretreatment tumors underwent whole exome sequencing and RNA sequencing in addition to TCR sequencing. The study was an exploratory multi-omic analysis of somatic, immune and clinical correlates of response to PD-L1 blockade with atezolizumab in urothelial cancer. Durable clinical benefit was defined as a progression-free survival longer than 6 months, and TCR features were additionally tested against progression-free survival and overall survival. Around 30 patients had pretreatment blood TCR-seq, some 24 had at least one posttreatment blood collection, and some 24 had tumor TCR-seq. Pretreatment tumor samples, along with matched peripheral blood collected serially before and after atezolizumab treatment, underwent TCR sequencing. Blood samples gave median yields of about 140,000 T cells and approximately 80,000 unique TCRs, along with a median clonality of about 0.084. Durable clinical benefit was achieved by nine patients and was not achieved by 20 patients. About nine tenths of the roughly 29 patients were males with bladder-origin urothelial cancer, and about 65% of the roughly 30 reported a prior smoking history.

A total of 25 to 35 patients with locally advanced or metastatic urothelial carcinoma, treated at Memorial Sloan Kettering on a trial protocol, made up the cohort. Peripheral blood mononuclear cells were collected from each patient pretreatment and during treatment, giving between 1 and 8 total time points per patient. The Qiagen DNeasy Blood extraction kit was used to purify genomic DNA from total PBMCs and from tumor samples. PBMCs were collected pretreatment and during treatment, and were isolated and stored as previously described. About this clone: Its recognized antigen is unknown. No quality values exist for individual bases; no much larger clone is one base distant.

To estimate absolute template abundance from read counts, synthetic TCR analog templates were spiked into each PCR. TCRbeta CDR3 regions were amplified from genomic DNA with bias-controlled V and J gene primers using the immunoSEQ assay. Sequencing of rearranged TCRbeta segments was done at approximately 20X coverage. As for the original processing: Sequencing errors were corrected by clustering, and CDR3s were annotated against IMGT so that V, D and J genes could be assigned. Downstream analyses used only productive TCRbeta rearrangements and left out out-of-frame or stop-codon sequences. Clonality was calculated as one minus the Shannon entropy normalized by the log of the number of unique productive sequences. Fisher's exact test with Benjamini-Hochberg correction, at a threshold of adjusted p below 0.01, was used to find clones that differed between time points or between blood and tumor. TCRdb limited this immuneACCESS table to in-frame rearrangements with V and J called. A share of clones is missing; checked studies link under half to unresolved V genes, and the rest is unexplained. D and trimming come from the DNA, and the V and J calls and clone size come from that table. The sample table holds roughly 56,000 clones, of which more than 65% were seen once. The ten largest clones take up roughly 4.5% of the sample.

Study-wide conclusions, independent of this receptor: A pretreatment peripheral blood TCR clonality below the median was linked to improved progression-free and overall survival. Because the sample size was small (n of about 30) and many exploratory analyses were performed, the results are intended to be hypothesis-generating. Among patients with durable benefit, tumor-associated TCR clones showed greater expansion in peripheral blood 3 weeks after treatment started (n ≈ 21, p = 0.022).

The germline V gene (reference sequence) yields MNHEY for CDR1 and SMNVEV for CDR2. The CDR3 contains 14 residues, cysteine and phenylalanine counted. CDR3 DNA is the only sequence kept; it has 42 bases, read in frame from the first base. V and J lose 5 bases and 4 bases, and a span of 13 bases separates them. This sequence uses TRBV27 and TRBJ2-3; the D gene lacks a confident call. This material consisted of PBMCs, taken around atezolizumab (anti-PD-L1) treatment. The receptor was isolated from an older man with urothelial cancer. For the CDR3, the sequence is CASSTSLLADTQYF. The DNA is TGTGCCAGCAGTACCTCCCTACTGGCAGATACGCAGTATTTT.